The next 13 T cell receptor beta chains were all read from a single sample in a study of OX40 agonist ivuxolimab in advanced cancers. The assay was immunoSEQ multiplex PCR, and TCRdb's table has in-frame clones only and misses some. The data contain around 95,000 clones, just over 90% of them seen just once; the ten biggest clones take up 0.7% to 0.9%. The sequencing here drew on CD4+ or CD8+ T cells sorted from blood, taken in a trial of the OX40 agonist ivuxolimab. The receptors were gathered from an adult with an advanced solid tumor such as melanoma, head and neck, liver or kidney cancer.

The sample holds a few counts of this clone. This chain uses TRBV7-9 with TRBJ2-2; D may correspond to TRBD1 or TRBD2 (5 bases each). The CDR3 runs 15 residues. Trimming pared 2 bases from V and 7 bases from J, leaving 14 bases between. The germline gives CDR1 SEHNR, CDR2 FQNEAQ (reference sequence). The CDR3 reads CASSLPRGYDGELFF. Written as DNA, the CDR3 is TGTGCCAGCAGCTTACCGAGGGGATATGACGGGGAGCTGTTTTTT.

This clone was observed a single time. The V gene is TRBV15, the J gene TRBJ1-5; D gene uncertain. Trimming removed 0 bases from V and 4 bases from J, with 7 bases in between. Looked up from germline, CDR1 is LNHNV and CDR2 is YYDKDF (reference sequence). CDR3 length: 14 amino acids. DNA for the CDR3: TGTGCCACCAGCAGAGATCGGGTAAATCAGCCCCAGCATTTT. It encodes CATSRDRVNQPQHF.

The rearrangement uses TRBV27 and TRBJ1-1, with D unclear. V was cut by 6 bases and J by 0 bases, with 17 bases left in between. The germline V gene has CDR1 MNHEY and CDR2 SMNVEV (reference sequence). The CDR3 runs to 16 residues. DNA of the CDR3: TGTGCCAGCAGCGCCATGGAAAGGAACATGAACACTGAAGCTTTCTTT. This sequence encodes CASSAMERNMNTEAFF.

In DNA, the CDR3 is TGTGCCAGCAGCTTATCTGGCAGCACAGATACGCAGTATTTT. This codes for CASSLSGSTDTQYF. This chain uses TRBV11-3 with TRBJ2-3; D not resolved. The CDR3 is 14 amino acids. V was shortened by 2 bases and J by 0 bases, with 6 bases between the two germline ends. Germline loops: CDR1 SGHNT, CDR2 YENEEA.

V gene TRBV5-6 combines with J gene TRBJ1-2, with a tentative D call TRBD1 (5 bases). V was clipped by 3 bases and J by 0 bases, with 12 bases between them. Germline-derived CDR1 and CDR2 are SGHDT and YYEEEE. The CDR3 extends over 15 amino acids. DNA of the CDR3: TGTGCCAGCAGCTCGGTGGGGGGTCCTAACTATGGCTACACCTTC. It is translated as CASSSVGGPNYGYTF. Full variable domain (remainder filled in from reference TRBV5-6 and TRBJ1-2): DAGVTQSPTHLIKTRGQQVTLRCSPKSGHDTVSWYQQALGQGPQFIFQYYEEEERQRGNFPDRFSGHQFPNYSSELNVNALLLGDSALYLCASSSVGGPNYGYTFGSGTRLTVV.

The chain uses TRBV19 and TRBJ1-2; TRBD1 is a possible D gene (6 bases). This CDR3 has 13 residues. Germline CDR1 and CDR2: LNHDA and SQIVND (reference sequence). Trimming pared 10 bases from V and 0 bases from J, leaving 12 bases between. The CDR3 nucleotides read TGTGCCACCAGGACAGAGTCTAACTATGGCTACACCTTC. It codes for CATRTESNYGYTF. Full variable domain (missing parts from reference TRBV19 and TRBJ1-2): DGGITQSPKYLFRKEGQNVTLSCEQNLNHDAMYWYRQDPGQGLRLIYYSQIVNDFQKGDIAEGYSVSREKKESFPLTVTSAQKNPTAFYLCATRTESNYGYTFGSGTRLTVV.

The chain uses TRBV28 and TRBJ1-2; TRBD1 is a possible D gene (5 bases). The CDR3 contains 10 residues. The V gene lost 8 bases and the J gene lost 11 bases, with 12 bases spanning the gap. Germline V gives CDR1 MDHEN, CDR2 SYDVKM. CDR3: CASGPRGYTF. In nucleotides, the CDR3 is TGTGCCAGCGGGCCACGGGGGTACACCTTC.

The chain combines TRBV7-9 with TRBJ1-2, with 9 bases matching TRBD1. With 4 bases clipped from V and 4 bases from J, the junction kept 7 bases outside the gene matches. The germline CDR1 and CDR2 sequences are SEHNR and FQNEAQ (reference sequence). CDR3 length equals 15 residues. The CDR3 spells CASSSRGTGTYGYTF. The CDR3 nucleotides read TGTGCCAGCAGCTCAAGGGGGACAGGGACCTATGGCTACACCTTC.

The rearrangement links TRBV18 to TRBJ2-5; 11 nucleotides match TRBD2. This CDR3 region has 17 residues. Looked up from germline, CDR1 is KGHSH and CDR2 is LQKENI. The V gene end was trimmed by 1 base and the J gene end by 3 bases; junction bases not matched to a gene: 7. The CDR3 loop reads CASSPLLAGGTKETQYF. CDR3 sequence (DNA): TGTGCCAGCTCACCACTTTTAGCGGGGGGGACGAAAGAGACCCAGTACTTC.

The rearrangement links TRBV10-1 to TRBJ2-3; 10 positions agree with TRBD2. V was clipped by 5 bases and J by 4 bases; unmatched bases: 3. The CDR3 extends over 14 amino acids. The germline CDR1 and CDR2 sequences are WNHNN and SYGVQD (reference sequence). The CDR3 DNA sequence: TGCGCCAGCAGTCTAGCGGGAGTCCCAGATACGCAGTATTTT. It is translated as CASSLAGVPDTQYF.

This rearrangement joins TRBV25-1 to TRBJ2-3, with D possibly TRBD2 on 6 matching bases. The CDR3 runs to 14 residues. Between the trimmed V and J ends, which lost 4 bases and 2 bases, there was a span of 10 bases. CDR1 is MGHDK, CDR2 SYGVNS, per germline. The CDR3 DNA reads as TGTGCCAGCAGTGTGACGGGAGCCACAGATACGCAGTATTTT. Protein: CASSVTGATDTQYF.

The V call is TRBV4-3, the J call TRBJ1-5; D gene uncertain. The V end lost 0 bases, the J end lost 6 bases, and 9 bases lay between the germline ends. The CDR3 sequence is 14 residues long. Looked up from germline, CDR1 is LGHNA and CDR2 is YSLEER. The CDR3 here is CASSQDAGVQPQHF. Written as DNA, the CDR3 is TGCGCCAGCAGCCAAGATGCTGGGGTTCAGCCCCAGCATTTT.

This clone was counted between two and nine times. The chain employs TRBV6-1 and TRBJ2-1, with TRBD1 as a possible D gene (6 bases). CDR1 and CDR2 from the germline V gene are MNHNS and SASEGT. The CDR3 is 14 residues long. Trimming cost V 6 bases and J 7 bases, with 16 bases left between them. CDR3 nucleotides: TGTGCCAGCAGGGTTAACAGGGTTGGAAATGAGCAGTTCTTC. This codes for CASRVNRVGNEQFF.